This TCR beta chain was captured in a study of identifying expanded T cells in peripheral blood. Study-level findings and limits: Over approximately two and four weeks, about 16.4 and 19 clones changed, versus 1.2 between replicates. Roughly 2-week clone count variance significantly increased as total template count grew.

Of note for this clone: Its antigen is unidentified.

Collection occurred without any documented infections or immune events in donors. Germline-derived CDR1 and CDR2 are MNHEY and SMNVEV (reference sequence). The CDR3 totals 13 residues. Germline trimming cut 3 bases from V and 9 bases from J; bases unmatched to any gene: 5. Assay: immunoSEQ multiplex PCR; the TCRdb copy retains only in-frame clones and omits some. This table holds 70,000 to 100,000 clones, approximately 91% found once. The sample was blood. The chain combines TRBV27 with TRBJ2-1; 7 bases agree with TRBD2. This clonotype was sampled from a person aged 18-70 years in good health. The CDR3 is CASSLGRVTEQFF. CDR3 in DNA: TGTGCCAGCAGTTTGGGGAGGGTTACTGAGCAGTTCTTC.